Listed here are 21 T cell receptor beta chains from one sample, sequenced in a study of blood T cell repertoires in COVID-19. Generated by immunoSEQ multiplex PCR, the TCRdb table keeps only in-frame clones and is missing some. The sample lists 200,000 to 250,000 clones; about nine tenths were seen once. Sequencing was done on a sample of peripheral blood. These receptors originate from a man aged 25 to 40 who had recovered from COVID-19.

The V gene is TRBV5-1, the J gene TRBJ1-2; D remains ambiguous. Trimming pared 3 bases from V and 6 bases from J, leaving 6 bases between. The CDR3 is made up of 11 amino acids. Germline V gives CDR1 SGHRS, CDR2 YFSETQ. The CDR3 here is CASSSLDGYTF. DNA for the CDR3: TGCGCCAGCAGCTCATTAGATGGCTACACCTTC.

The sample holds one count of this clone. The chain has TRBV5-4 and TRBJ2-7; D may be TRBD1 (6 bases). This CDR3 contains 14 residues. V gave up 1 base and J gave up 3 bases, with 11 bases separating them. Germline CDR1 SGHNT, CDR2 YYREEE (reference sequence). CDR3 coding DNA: TGTGCCAGCAGCTTGCGGGGCAGGGGCTACGAGCAGTACTTC. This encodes CASSLRGRGYEQYF. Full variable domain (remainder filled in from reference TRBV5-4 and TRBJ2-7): ETGVTQSPTHLIKTRGQQVTLRCSSQSGHNTVSWYQQALGQGPQFIFQYYREEENGRGNFPPRFSGLQFPNYSSELNVNALELDDSALYLCASSLRGRGYEQYFGPGTRLTVT.

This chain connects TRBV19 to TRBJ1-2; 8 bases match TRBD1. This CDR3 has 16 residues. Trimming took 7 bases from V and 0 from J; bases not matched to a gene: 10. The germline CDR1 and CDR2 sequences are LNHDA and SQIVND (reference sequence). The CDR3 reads CASTSDRAPSNYGYTF. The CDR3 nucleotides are TGTGCCAGTACCTCGGACAGGGCGCCATCTAACTATGGCTACACCTTC. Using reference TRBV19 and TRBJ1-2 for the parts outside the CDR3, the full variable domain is DGGITQSPKYLFRKEGQNVTLSCEQNLNHDAMYWYRQDPGQGLRLIYYSQIVNDFQKGDIAEGYSVSREKKESFPLTVTSAQKNPTAFYLCASTSDRAPSNYGYTFGSGTRLTVV.

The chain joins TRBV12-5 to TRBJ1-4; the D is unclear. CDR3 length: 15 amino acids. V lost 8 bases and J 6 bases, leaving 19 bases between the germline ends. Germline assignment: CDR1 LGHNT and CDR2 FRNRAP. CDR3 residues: CASFPAGDLDEKLFF. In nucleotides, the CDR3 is TGTGCTAGTTTCCCCGCAGGCGACCTTGATGAAAAACTGTTTTTT.

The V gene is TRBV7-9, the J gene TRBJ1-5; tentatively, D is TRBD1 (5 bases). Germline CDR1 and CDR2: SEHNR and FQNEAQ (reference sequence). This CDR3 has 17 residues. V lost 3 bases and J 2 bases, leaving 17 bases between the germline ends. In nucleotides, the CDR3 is TGTGCCAGCAGCTTTACAGGCGCCCCGGGAGGCAATCAGCCCCAGCATTTT. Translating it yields CASSFTGAPGGNQPQHF.

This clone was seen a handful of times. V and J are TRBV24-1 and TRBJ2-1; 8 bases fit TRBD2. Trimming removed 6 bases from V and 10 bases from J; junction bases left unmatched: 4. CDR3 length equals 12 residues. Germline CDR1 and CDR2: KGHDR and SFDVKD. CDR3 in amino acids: CATSREGREQFF. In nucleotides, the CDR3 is TGTGCCACCAGTCGGGAGGGTAGGGAGCAGTTCTTC.

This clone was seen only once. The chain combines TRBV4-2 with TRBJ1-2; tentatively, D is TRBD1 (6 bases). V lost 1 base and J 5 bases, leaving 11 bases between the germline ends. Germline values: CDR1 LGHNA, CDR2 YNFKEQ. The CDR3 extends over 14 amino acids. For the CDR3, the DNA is TGTGCCAGCAGCCAAGGCAGGGGCGAATATGGCTACACCTTC. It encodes CASSQGRGEYGYTF.

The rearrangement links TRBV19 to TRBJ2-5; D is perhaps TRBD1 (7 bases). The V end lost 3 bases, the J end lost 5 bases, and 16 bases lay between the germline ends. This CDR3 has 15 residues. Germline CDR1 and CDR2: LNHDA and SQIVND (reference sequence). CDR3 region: CASSMGRGVRETQYF. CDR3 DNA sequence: TGTGCCAGTAGTATGGGCAGGGGGGTTAGGGAGACCCAGTACTTC.

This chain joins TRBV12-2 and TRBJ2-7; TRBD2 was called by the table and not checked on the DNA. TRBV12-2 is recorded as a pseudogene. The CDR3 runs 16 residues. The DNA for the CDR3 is TGTGCAAGTCGCTTAGACCCCGGGACGGAGGGATACGAGCAGTACTTC. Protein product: CASRLDPGTEGYEQYF.

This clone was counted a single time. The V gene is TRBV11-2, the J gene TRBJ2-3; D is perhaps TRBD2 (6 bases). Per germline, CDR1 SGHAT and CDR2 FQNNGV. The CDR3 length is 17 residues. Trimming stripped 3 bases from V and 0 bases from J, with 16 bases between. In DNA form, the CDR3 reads TGTGCCAGCAGCTTCCGAGGGGTAGCGGATAGCACAGATACGCAGTATTTT. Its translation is CASSFRGVADSTDTQYF.

The CDR3 region has the DNA TGTGCCAGCAGCTTGCGGGCAGGGCTGAATTCACCCCTCCACTTT. Residues: CASSLRAGLNSPLHF. The chain couples TRBV5-8 to TRBJ1-6, with D possibly being TRBD1 (5 bases). The CDR3 covers 15 residues. V lost 1 base and J lost 7, with 12 bases in between. The germline CDR1 and CDR2 sequences are SGHTS and YDEGEE.

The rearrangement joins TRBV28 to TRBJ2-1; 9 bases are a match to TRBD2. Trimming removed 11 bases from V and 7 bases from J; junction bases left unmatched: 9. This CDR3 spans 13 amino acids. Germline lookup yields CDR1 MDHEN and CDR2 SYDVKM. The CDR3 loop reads CAGTERGANEQFF. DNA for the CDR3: TGTGCCGGAACCGAGCGGGGGGCGAATGAGCAGTTCTTC.

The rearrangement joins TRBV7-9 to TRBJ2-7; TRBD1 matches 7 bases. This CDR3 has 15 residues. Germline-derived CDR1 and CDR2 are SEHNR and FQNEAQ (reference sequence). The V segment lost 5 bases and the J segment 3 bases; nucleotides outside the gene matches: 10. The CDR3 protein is CASSPQTGIHYEQYF. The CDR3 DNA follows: TGTGCCAGCAGCCCCCAGACAGGGATACACTACGAGCAGTACTTC.

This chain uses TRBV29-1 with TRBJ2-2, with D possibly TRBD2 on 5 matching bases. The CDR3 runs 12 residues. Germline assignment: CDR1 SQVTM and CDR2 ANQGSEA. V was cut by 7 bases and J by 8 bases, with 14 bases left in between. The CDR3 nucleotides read TGCAGCGGCGGGCCCATGTTGGGGGAGCTGTTTTTT. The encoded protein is CSGGPMLGELFF.

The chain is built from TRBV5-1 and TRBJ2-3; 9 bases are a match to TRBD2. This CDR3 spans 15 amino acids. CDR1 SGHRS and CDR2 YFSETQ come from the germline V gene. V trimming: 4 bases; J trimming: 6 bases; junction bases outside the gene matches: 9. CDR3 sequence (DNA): TGCGCCAGCAGCCACGGGACTAGCCCATCGGATACGCAGTATTTT. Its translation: CASSHGTSPSDTQYF.

CDR3 amino acids: CASSPTSGGYEQYF. The CDR3 DNA follows: TGTGCCAGCAGCCCGACTAGCGGGGGATACGAGCAGTACTTC. The rearrangement joins TRBV14 to TRBJ2-7; 12 bases map to TRBD2. J gave up 4 bases and V 4 bases, and 2 bases lay outside the gene matches. Germline V gives CDR1 SGHDN, CDR2 FVKESK. The CDR3 runs 14 residues.

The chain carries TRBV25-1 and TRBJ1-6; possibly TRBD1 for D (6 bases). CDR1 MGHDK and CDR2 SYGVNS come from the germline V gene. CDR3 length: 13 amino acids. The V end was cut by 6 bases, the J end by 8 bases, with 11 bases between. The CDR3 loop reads CASRPQGYSPLHF. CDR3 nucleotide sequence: TGTGCCAGCAGACCACAGGGATATTCACCCCTCCACTTT.

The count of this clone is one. The CDR3 nucleotides read TGTGCCAGAAGCGGAAAACAGGGAACCTATGGCTACACCTTC. Protein product: CARSGKQGTYGYTF. The rearrangement uses TRBV5-3 and TRBJ1-2; D possibly corresponds to TRBD1 (6 bases). TRBV5-3 is flagged as an ORF with uncertain function. This CDR3 is built from 14 residues. V gave up 4 bases and J gave up 4 bases, with 14 bases separating them.

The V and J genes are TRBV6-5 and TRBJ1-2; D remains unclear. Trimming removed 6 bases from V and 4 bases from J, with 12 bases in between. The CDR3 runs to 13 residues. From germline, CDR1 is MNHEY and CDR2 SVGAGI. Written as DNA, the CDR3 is TGTGCCAGCAGGGAGGGTAGTGGCTATGGCTACACCTTC. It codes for CASREGSGYGYTF.

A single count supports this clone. CDR3 residues: CASLSSPGWNQPQHF. CDR3 bases: TGTGCCAGCCTCTCATCCCCAGGGTGGAATCAGCCCCAGCATTTT. The chain recombines TRBV6-6 with TRBJ1-5, with D perhaps TRBD1 (5 bases). The length of the CDR3 is 15 residues. V was trimmed by 8 bases and J by 4 bases, leaving 18 bases between them. Germline V gives CDR1 MNHNY, CDR2 SVGAGI (reference sequence).

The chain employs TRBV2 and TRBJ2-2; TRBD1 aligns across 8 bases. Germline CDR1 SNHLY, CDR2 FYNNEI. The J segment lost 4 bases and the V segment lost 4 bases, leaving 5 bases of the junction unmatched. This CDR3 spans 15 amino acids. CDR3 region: CASSVDRVGTGELFF. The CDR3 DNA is TGTGCCAGCAGTGTGGACAGGGTGGGCACCGGGGAGCTGTTTTTT. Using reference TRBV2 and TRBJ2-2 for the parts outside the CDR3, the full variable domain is EPEVTQTPSHQVTQMGQEVILRCVPISNHLYFYWYRQILGQKVEFLVSFYNNEISEKSEIFDDQFSVERPDGSNFTLKIRSTKLEDSAMYFCASSVDRVGTGELFFGEGSRLTVL.